Shown below are 29 T cell receptor beta chains from a single sample sequenced in a study of chemoradiotherapy in HPV16-positive cancers. TCRdb's copy holds only in-frame clones and misses some; the assay was immunoSEQ multiplex PCR. The profile shows 11,000 or so clones, 63% of them singletons. This specimen was acquired from a patient who underwent chemoradiotherapy. These receptors originate from a human donor with HPV-associated anogenital cancer.

CDR3 nucleotide sequence: TGTGCCATCAGTGACAGGCCTCAGGGGAACAATGAGCAGTTCTTC. It yields the protein CAISDRPQGNNEQFF. The rearrangement uses TRBV10-3 and TRBJ2-1, with a tentative D call TRBD1 (6 bases). CDR3 length: 15 residues. Looked up from germline, CDR1 is ENHRY and CDR2 is SYGVKD. V lost 3 bases and J lost 5, with 14 bases in between.

The rearrangement joins TRBV29-1 to TRBJ2-1, with a weak D call TRBD2 (5 bases). The CDR3 has 14 amino acids. Germline V gene sequence: CDR1 SQVTM, CDR2 ANQGSEA. Trimming removed 7 bases from V and 7 bases from J, with 20 bases in between. The chain's CDR3 is CSASPFGEQNEQFF. In nucleotides, the CDR3 is TGCAGCGCCTCCCCCTTCGGGGAGCAAAATGAGCAGTTCTTC.

The chain links TRBV9 to TRBJ1-2, with a possible D match to TRBD1 (5 bases). Germline CDR1 SGDLS, CDR2 YYNGEE. CDR3 length: 17 residues. Trimming cost V 4 bases and J 0 bases, with 19 bases left between them. Written as DNA, the CDR3 is TGTGCCAGCAGCTACAAAGGGTGGGACCAAGCTAACTATGGCTACACCTTC. As protein: CASSYKGWDQANYGYTF.

CDR3 region: CARITSGAHNEQFF. The CDR3 DNA follows: TGTGCCAGAATTACTAGCGGGGCCCACAATGAGCAGTTCTTC. This rearrangement joins TRBV6-4 to TRBJ2-1; 10 bases agree with TRBD2. Per the germline V gene, CDR1 is MRHNA and CDR2 is SNTAGT. V was pared by 9 bases and J by 5 bases, with 7 bases of the junction left unmatched. This CDR3 has 14 residues.

The chain links TRBV9 to TRBJ2-7; 8 nucleotides agree with TRBD1. Germline-derived CDR1 and CDR2 are SGDLS and YYNGEE. V shed 4 bases, J shed 3 bases, and the junction held 6 bases outside the gene matches. CDR3 length: 14 amino acids. The DNA for the CDR3 is TGTGCCAGCAGCTTTGGACAGGGTCGCTACGAGCAGTACTTC. Its protein is CASSFGQGRYEQYF.

Judged by abundance, this clone is large (0.1 to 1%). CDR3 in amino acids: CASSVAGGPSDTQYF. The CDR3, as DNA: TGTGCCAGCAGCGTAGCTGGGGGGCCCTCAGATACGCAGTATTTT. V usage is TRBV9 and J usage is TRBJ2-3; D is tentatively TRBD1 or TRBD2 (6 bases each). Per the germline V gene, CDR1 is SGDLS and CDR2 is YYNGEE. The CDR3 sequence is 15 residues long. The V gene lost 0 bases and the J gene lost 4 bases, with 12 bases spanning the gap.

The chain joins TRBV7-3 to TRBJ2-3; D might be TRBD2 (5 bases). V lost 3 bases and J lost 6, with 10 bases in between. Germline V gene lookup returns CDR1 SGHTA and CDR2 FQGTGA. The CDR3 consists of 13 residues. Written as DNA, the CDR3 is TGTGCCAGCAGCTTTTCTCGGGGTGATACGCAGTATTTT. Translated, it gives CASSFSRGDTQYF.

This clone showed up just a few times. The chain employs TRBV30 and TRBJ1-1; D is possibly TRBD1 (6 bases). The CDR3 has 14 residues. Germline loops: CDR1 GTSNPN, CDR2 SVGIG (reference sequence). Trimming cost V 0 bases and J 5 bases, with 13 bases left between them. The CDR3 DNA is TGTGCCTGGAGTGTTACTACAGGGCGTACTGAAGCTTTCTTT. Translated: CAWSVTTGRTEAFF. The whole variable domain, remainder taken from reference TRBV30 and TRBJ1-1, is SQTIHQWPATLVQPVGSPLSLECTVEGTSNPNLYWYRQAAGRGLQLLFYSVGIGQISSEVPQNLSASRPQDRQFILSSKKLLLSDSGFYLCAWSVTTGRTEAFFGQGTRLTVV.

The CDR3 DNA reads as TGTGCCAGCAGTTACTCGACATCCGCGGACTATGGCTACACCTTC. It is translated as CASSYSTSADYGYTF. The chain has TRBV6-5 and TRBJ1-2; no reliable D call. CDR1 MNHEY and CDR2 SVGAGI come from the germline V gene. CDR3 length: 15 amino acids. Trimming shortened V by 0 bases and J by 3 bases, and 11 bases separated the two germline ends.

The CDR3 region has the DNA TGCGCCAGCAGCTTGGGAGGGACCCTTCGTACTGGGACAGGGGGCCTTTCCTACGAGCAGTACTTC. As protein: CASSLGGTLRTGTGGLSYEQYF. The V gene is TRBV5-1, the J gene TRBJ2-7, with 12 bases fitting TRBD1. Germline lookup yields CDR1 SGHRS and CDR2 YFSETQ. After removal of 0 bases from V and 1 base from J, the junction contained 20 bases not matched to a gene. This CDR3 spans 22 amino acids.

This rearrangement joins TRBV6-5 to TRBJ1-1, with D hard to call. Germline V lookup: CDR1 MNHEY, CDR2 SVGAGI. Deletions cut 0 bases from V and 5 bases from J, with 10 bases between. This CDR3 contains 14 residues. The CDR3 here is CASSYSHIQTEAFF. CDR3 sequence (DNA): TGTGCCAGCAGTTACTCTCATATTCAGACTGAAGCTTTCTTT.

The V gene is TRBV5-4, the J gene TRBJ1-2; 7 bases align to TRBD1. V lost 5 bases, J lost 4 bases, and 5 bases stayed unmatched. Germline CDR1 SGHNT, CDR2 YYREEE (reference sequence). CDR3 size: 13 residues. In DNA, the CDR3 is TGTGCCAGCAGGGAGGGGGCAGGCTATGGCTACACCTTC. It yields the protein CASREGAGYGYTF.

In the case of this clone: A read error may account for a junction end that differs from germline. J is TRBJ2-2 and V is TRBV27; 7 bases are a match to TRBD1. Germline V lookup: CDR1 MNHEY, CDR2 SMNVEV (reference sequence). The CDR3 length is 16 residues. CDR3 region: CASSLSSYRGTGELFF. In DNA form, the CDR3 reads TGTGCCAGCAGCTTATCAAGTTACAGGGGCACCGGGGAGCTGTTTTTT.

This clone has a single count. This chain connects TRBV4-1 to TRBJ1-3, with D possibly TRBD1 on 5 matching bases. The length of the CDR3 is 17 residues. Germline V gene data show CDR1 as MGHRA and CDR2 as YSYEKL. With 2 bases removed from V and 0 bases from J, the gap between germline ends came to 14 bases. The CDR3: CASSQFALGLSGNTIYF. The CDR3 DNA reads as TGCGCCAGCAGCCAATTTGCCTTGGGGCTCTCTGGAAACACCATATATTTT.

As to this clone: This specimen includes other DNA sequences encoding the same CDR3. The chain joins TRBV11-2 to TRBJ1-2; a weak D match, TRBD1 (5 bases). This CDR3 comprises 15 residues. Germline CDR1 SGHAT, CDR2 FQNNGV. The V end was cut by 3 bases, the J end by 8 bases, with 19 bases between. The CDR3 sequence: CASSLDQAFRGGYTF. The DNA of the CDR3 is TGTGCCAGCAGCTTGGACCAAGCGTTTCGGGGGGGCTACACCTTC.

This clone was recorded a few times. The chain is built from TRBV20-1 and TRBJ1-1; D is perhaps TRBD1 (5 bases). The germline V gene encodes CDR1 DFQATT and CDR2 SNEGSKA (reference sequence). Deletions cut 6 bases from V and 7 bases from J, with 12 bases between. The CDR3 is made up of 11 amino acids. The CDR3 sequence is CSAVWGFEAFF. The CDR3 DNA follows: TGCAGTGCCGTATGGGGGTTTGAAGCTTTCTTT.

This sequence joins TRBV28 and TRBJ2-5; 8 positions agree with TRBD1. The CDR3 length is 13 residues. V was pared by 4 bases and J by 3 bases, with 1 base of the junction left unmatched. The V gene's germline CDR1 is MDHEN and CDR2 SYDVKM. The DNA of the CDR3 is TGTGCCAGCAGTTCGGACAGGGAAGAGACCCAGTACTTC. Protein: CASSSDREETQYF.

The rearrangement joins TRBV19 to TRBJ2-3; 16 positions match TRBD2. J lost 3 bases, V lost 3 bases, and 3 bases had no gene match. The CDR3 length is 17 residues. Looked up from germline, CDR1 is LNHDA and CDR2 is SQIVND (reference sequence). CDR3 nucleotide sequence: TGTGCCAGTAGTATGGGACTAGCGGGGGGGCTAACAGATACGCAGTATTTT. Translating gives CASSMGLAGGLTDTQYF.

J is TRBJ1-2 and V is TRBV7-2; D gene ambiguous. Trimming shortened V by 5 bases and J by 3 bases, and 13 bases separated the two germline ends. Per the germline V gene, CDR1 is SGHTA and CDR2 is FQGNSA. The CDR3 runs 14 residues. The CDR3 nucleotides read TGTGCCAGCAGCCCCTATAAGGTGGACTATGGCTACACCTTC. It yields the protein CASSPYKVDYGYTF.

The rearrangement uses TRBV5-1 and TRBJ2-1, with TRBD1 matching 7 bases. V lost 4 bases, J lost 8 bases, and 6 bases stayed unmatched. This CDR3 region has 13 residues. Germline V CDR1 and CDR2: SGHRS, YFSETQ. CDR3 sequence (DNA): TGCGCCAGCAGCCCAAACAGGGGTCATGAGCAGTTCTTC. It codes for CASSPNRGHEQFF.

The chain couples TRBV2 to TRBJ1-5; D might be TRBD1 (6 bases). The CDR3 runs 15 residues. Germline-derived CDR1 and CDR2 are SNHLY and FYNNEI. V was trimmed by 7 bases and J by 2 bases, leaving 15 bases between them. The CDR3 protein is CASTLLGGGNQPQHF. The CDR3 coding sequence is TGTGCCAGCACCCTATTGGGGGGCGGCAATCAGCCCCAGCATTTT.

J is TRBJ1-2 and V is TRBV5-4; perhaps TRBD1 as D (6 bases). Germline CDR1 and CDR2: SGHNT and YYREEE (reference sequence). V lost 4 bases to trimming and J lost 5 bases, with 15 bases between them. The CDR3 sequence is 14 residues long. The CDR3 spells CASSLITGPYGYTF. CDR3 in DNA: TGTGCCAGCAGCCTGATAACAGGGCCTTATGGCTACACCTTC.

V usage is TRBV7-2 and J usage is TRBJ1-6, with D tentatively TRBD1 (5 bases). The CDR3 covers 17 residues. Trimming stripped 1 base from V and 6 bases from J, with 16 bases between. CDR1 and CDR2 (germline): SGHTA, FQGNSA. CDR3 amino acids: CASSLDGALGINSPLHF. The CDR3 DNA follows: TGTGCCAGCAGCTTAGACGGGGCTCTTGGAATTAATTCACCCCTCCACTTT.

The table lists this clone with a count of one. This rearrangement joins TRBV27 to TRBJ2-2; D tentatively reads TRBD1 or TRBD2 (5 bases each). Trimming stripped 6 bases from V and 5 bases from J, with 13 bases between. Germline V lookup: CDR1 MNHEY, CDR2 SMNVEV (reference sequence). CDR3 length: 14 residues. DNA for the CDR3: TGTGCCAGCAGACGCAGGGAGCGGACCGGGGAGCTGTTTTTT. Its translation is CASRRRERTGELFF.

The rearrangement joins TRBV4-1 to TRBJ2-7; maybe TRBD1 (6 bases). The CDR3 extends over 15 amino acids. Germline lookup yields CDR1 MGHRA and CDR2 YSYEKL. V shed 0 bases and J shed 0 bases, with 9 bases lying between them. The CDR3 here is CASSQEDSPSYEQYF. DNA for the CDR3: TGCGCCAGCAGCCAAGAGGACAGTCCCTCCTACGAGCAGTACTTC.

This clone was observed a few times. The V gene is TRBV2, the J gene TRBJ2-7; 7 bases align to TRBD1. CDR1 and CDR2 from the germline V gene are SNHLY and FYNNEI. The CDR3 covers 15 residues. V lost 4 bases and J lost 1; bases outside the gene matches: 7. The CDR3 nucleotides read TGTGCCAGCAGTGCAGAGGGGGCAGGATCCTACGAGCAGTACTTC. It translates to CASSAEGAGSYEQYF.

The J gene is TRBJ2-1, the V gene TRBV4-2; 10 nucleotides agree with TRBD1. CDR3 length: 21 residues. After removal of 4 bases from V and 0 bases from J, the junction contained 18 bases not matched to a gene. CDR1 is LGHNA, CDR2 YNFKEQ, per germline. The CDR3 protein is CASSPKNRDRGSPSSYNEQFF. The CDR3 DNA reads TGTGCCAGCAGCCCAAAAAACCGGGACAGGGGCTCTCCCAGCTCCTACAATGAGCAGTTCTTC.

By proportion, this clone is medium-sized (0.01 to 0.1%). The chain recombines TRBV5-6 with TRBJ1-2, with D unclear. The CDR3 totals 12 residues. The V gene's germline CDR1 is SGHDT and CDR2 YYEEEE. V shed 1 base and J shed 7 bases, with 8 bases lying between them. The CDR3 DNA reads as TGTGCCAGCAGCTTGTCGGGGTTTGGCTACACCTTC. The encoded protein is CASSLSGFGYTF.

CDR3 DNA: TGCGCCAGCAGCTTGAGTCAATCGGGAAGCTCCTATAATTCACCCCTCCACTTT. It translates to CASSLSQSGSSYNSPLHF. V is TRBV5-1 and J is TRBJ1-6; no definite D call. The CDR3 contains 18 residues. Germline loops: CDR1 SGHRS, CDR2 YFSETQ. V was trimmed by 1 base and J by 0 bases, leaving 14 bases between them.